There are a few counts of the clone carrying this T cell receptor beta chain. This entry belongs to a study of blood T cell repertoires in COVID-19. Study-wide background: Italy, Spain and the United States were the sources of the convalescent and acute COVID-19 samples. Sample material is recorded as cDNA or gDNA derived from T cells, B-cell-depleted T cells, or PBMCs.

CDR3 size: 12 residues. The V gene's germline CDR1 is SGHDN and CDR2 FVKESK. The germline V and J ends were trimmed by 4 bases and 6 bases, with 9 bases remaining between them. As originally analysed: Amplification of reference gene primers was used by the study to estimate nucleated cell counts. Generated by immunoSEQ multiplex PCR, the TCRdb table keeps only in-frame clones and is missing some. For V, J and clone size, that table is used; D and trimming come from the DNA. This sample has 180,000 or so clones; 80% to 85% occur once, and the top ten carry around 6.7%. The TCR was taken from a middle-aged woman with COVID-19, enrolled during active disease. The sequenced sample consisted of peripheral blood. The chain combines TRBV14 with TRBJ1-1; the D is unclear. This chain's CDR3 is CASSPITAEAFF. The CDR3 nucleotides are TGTGCCAGCAGCCCAATTACAGCTGAAGCTTTCTTT.